This TCR beta chain comes out of a study of regulatory T cells in long-lasting Graves disease. Study findings and constraints: Whereas about 870 public clonotypes were shared by new patients, persistent patients shared more, at 2,500 to 3,000. Examination was confined to peripheral blood, excluding thyroid tissue. Preferential use of TRBV28, TRBJ1-2 and TRBJ2-5 was seen in persistent disease.

Time point described: persistent/refractory GD, antithyroid drugs over 5 years with positive TRAb. The TCR library was prepared using RNA isolated from PBMCs. The CDR3 consists of 14 residues. Per the germline V gene, CDR1 is SEHNR and CDR2 is FQNEAQ (reference sequence). V gave up 5 bases and J gave up 6 bases, with 16 bases separating them. Ten or more counts support this clonotype. Its antigen remains unidentified. Researchers made TCR beta libraries by using iRepertoire HTBI primers and running Arm-PCR on CDR3 regions. TCRdb fed the multiplex PCR reads into MiXCR, producing one record per CDR3 protein. The sample holds about 660,000 distinct CDR3 sequences, approximately 29% seen once.

The clonotype comes from a female donor with Graves disease. The chain recombines TRBV7-9 with TRBJ2-5; D is uncertain. Material: peripheral blood mononuclear cells (PBMCs), obtained when the disease was refractory, from a patient treated with antithyroid drugs. The CDR3 loop reads CASSSPGLRKTQYF. CDR3 nucleotides: TGTGCCAGCAGCAGCCCCGGGCTAAGAAAGACCCAGTACTTC.